Shown below are 17 T cell receptor beta chains from a single sample sequenced in a study of T cells after yellow fever vaccination. TCRdb re-analysed the 5' RACE reads in MiXCR, keeping a single row per CDR3 protein. The profile covers about 69,000 distinct CDR3 sequences, with about 6% appearing a single time and around 2.1% taken by the ten largest. Sequenced here: CD4+ T cells sorted from PBMCs, sampled roughly 14 days after the first yellow fever vaccination. These receptor sequences come from a man between 18 and 29 years old who received the YFV17D yellow fever vaccine.

This clonotype was observed many times. The chain has TRBV7-9 and TRBJ2-1; TRBD1 is a possible D gene (5 bases). The germline V gene has CDR1 SEHNR and CDR2 FQNEAQ (reference sequence). V lost 4 bases to trimming and J lost 6 bases, with 7 bases between them. The CDR3 length is 12 residues. CDR3 DNA: TGTGCCAGCAGCTCAGGGTTCAATGAGCAGTTCTTC. It encodes CASSSGFNEQFF.

This clonotype was recorded at least ten times. The chain joins TRBV10-3 to TRBJ2-3; possible D gene TRBD1, 5 bases. CDR1 and CDR2 from the germline V gene are ENHRY and SYGVKD. The CDR3 has 18 amino acids. With 4 bases removed from V and 2 bases from J, the gap between germline ends came to 22 bases. CDR3 amino acids: CAISGAPPRTILTDTQYF. The CDR3 DNA is TGTGCCATCAGTGGTGCCCCGCCCCGGACAATCCTCACAGATACGCAGTATTTT.

This clonotype was seen repeatedly, ten times or more. The chain joins TRBV7-8 to TRBJ2-5, with D uncertain. The CDR3 spans 16 residues. Germline values: CDR1 SGHVS, CDR2 FQNEAQ. Trimming removed 4 bases at V and 1 base at J, with 16 bases between. CDR3 in DNA: TGTGCCAGCAGCTCGGAACGGCTCAGCCCCCAAGAGACCCAGTACTTC. Its translation: CASSSERLSPQETQYF.

In its sample, this clonotype was seen many times. The CDR3 sequence: CASSRSNTGELFF. The DNA for the CDR3 is TGCGCCAGCAGCAGGTCGAACACCGGGGAGCTGTTTTTT. V usage is TRBV5-1 and J usage is TRBJ2-2; D gene ambiguous. This CDR3 is 13 amino acids long. CDR1 is SGHRS, CDR2 YFSETQ, per germline. V dropped 4 bases and J dropped 0 bases, with 4 bases sitting between them.

This clonotype was observed many times. The chain uses TRBV15 and TRBJ2-3, with D maybe TRBD2 (5 bases). Trimming removed 4 bases from V and 2 bases from J, with 16 bases in between. CDR1 LNHNV and CDR2 YYDKDF come from the germline V gene (reference sequence). The length of the CDR3 is 16 residues. Written as DNA, the CDR3 is TGTGCCACCAGCACTGGGAGCGGAGGCCTCACAGATACGCAGTATTTT. The encoded protein is CATSTGSGGLTDTQYF.

In its sample, this clonotype was seen many times. CDR3 in DNA: TGTGCCAGCAGCTCCTTCGGCGGGGTGTATAATTCACCCCTCCACTTT. Translated: CASSSFGGVYNSPLHF. J is TRBJ1-6 and V is TRBV7-9, with D unclear. The CDR3 length is 16 residues. The germline gives CDR1 SEHNR, CDR2 FQNEAQ (reference sequence). Between the trimmed V and J ends, which lost 4 bases and 4 bases, there was a span of 14 bases.

The sample holds many counts of this clonotype. The chain has TRBV5-1 and TRBJ1-6, with D uncertain. The germline V gene has CDR1 SGHRS and CDR2 YFSETQ. Between the trimmed V and J ends, which lost 4 bases and 0 bases, there was a span of 11 bases. CDR3 length: 16 amino acids. The chain's CDR3 is CASSQTASSYNSPLHF. The DNA of the CDR3 is TGCGCCAGCAGCCAGACGGCCAGCTCCTATAATTCACCCCTCCACTTT.

This clonotype showed up many times. The J gene is TRBJ1-2, the V gene TRBV12-3 or TRBV12-4; D is perhaps TRBD1 (5 bases). The germline V and J ends were trimmed by 6 bases and 7 bases, with 21 bases remaining between them. The CDR3 consists of 15 residues. The CDR3 DNA sequence: TGTGCCAGCAGGGGCCCCGGGGGTGTTATCCTTGGCTACACCTTC. Its protein product is CASRGPGGVILGYTF.

This clonotype was detected many times. The chain is built from TRBV5-1 and TRBJ2-3, with D unclear. The V gene's germline CDR1 is SGHRS and CDR2 YFSETQ. V was trimmed by 5 bases and J by 1 base, leaving 11 bases between them. There are 14 residues in the CDR3. CDR3 region: CASRSGLGTDTQYF. The CDR3, as DNA: TGCGCCAGCAGAAGTGGGCTCGGCACAGATACGCAGTATTTT.

In its sample, this clonotype was seen many times. The gene calls are TRBV5-1 and TRBJ1-2; D is uncertain. Germline V CDR1 and CDR2: SGHRS, YFSETQ. This CDR3 has 15 amino acids. Trimming stripped 0 bases from V and 3 bases from J, with 12 bases between. The chain's CDR3 is CASSLGPSLDYGYTF. Written as DNA, the CDR3 is TGCGCCAGCAGCTTGGGTCCCTCTCTAGACTATGGCTACACCTTC.

This clonotype was seen at least ten times. This chain links TRBV5-1 with TRBJ2-1; the D call may be TRBD1 or TRBD2 (5 bases each). Trimming pared 6 bases from V and 7 bases from J, leaving 14 bases between. Germline V CDR1 and CDR2: SGHRS, YFSETQ. The CDR3 length is 13 residues. The CDR3 nucleotides are TGCGCCAGCACCGGGACGGGCAGTAATGAGCAGTTCTTC. Encoded protein: CASTGTGSNEQFF.

This clonotype was seen ten or more times. V and J are TRBV14 and TRBJ2-3; no firm D call. V was cut by 4 bases and J by 8 bases, with 13 bases left in between. There are 13 residues in the CDR3. CDR1 is SGHDN, CDR2 FVKESK, per germline. In nucleotides, the CDR3 is TGTGCCAGCAGCCTTAGTAGGTTCCCTACGCAGTATTTT. It translates to CASSLSRFPTQYF.

This clonotype was counted at least ten times. The V call is TRBV6-5, the J call TRBJ2-1; D is possibly TRBD2 (6 bases). The CDR3 sequence is 16 residues long. Trimming shortened V by 6 bases and J by 0 bases, and 15 bases separated the two germline ends. Per the germline V gene, CDR1 is MNHEY and CDR2 is SVGAGI. CDR3 residues: CASRSTGTASYNEQFF. CDR3 sequence (DNA): TGTGCCAGCAGATCAACCGGGACTGCCTCCTACAATGAGCAGTTCTTC.

This clonotype has ten or more counts. The chain uses TRBV20-1 and TRBJ2-5; D is ambiguous. The CDR3 has 13 residues. Germline V gene lookup returns CDR1 DFQATT and CDR2 SNEGSKA (reference sequence). V was pared by 0 bases and J by 5 bases, with 10 bases between. DNA for the CDR3: TGCAGTGCTAGAGATGCAGGAGCGGAGACCCAGTACTTC. As protein: CSARDAGAETQYF.

This clonotype was recorded at least ten times. The chain combines TRBV25-1 with TRBJ2-1, with 8 bases identical to TRBD1. The CDR3 sequence is 16 residues long. V lost 2 bases to trimming and J lost 1 base; unmatched junction nucleotides: 4. Germline loops: CDR1 MGHDK, CDR2 SYGVNS. Here the CDR3 reads CASSETGGRSYNEQFF. The CDR3 nucleotides read TGTGCCAGCAGTGAAACAGGGGGTAGGTCCTACAATGAGCAGTTCTTC.

This clonotype showed up many times. This chain links TRBV5-1 with TRBJ2-1, with D maybe TRBD1 (7 bases). Germline loops: CDR1 SGHRS, CDR2 YFSETQ. Trimming took 0 bases from V and 7 from J, leaving 11 bases between them. The length of the CDR3 is 14 residues. The CDR3 here is CASSLVAGGNEQFF. The CDR3 DNA sequence: TGCGCCAGCAGCTTGGTGGCAGGGGGGAATGAGCAGTTCTTC. The full variable domain, its missing parts supplied by reference TRBV5-1 and TRBJ2-1, is KAGVTQTPRYLIKTRGQQVTLSCSPISGHRSVSWYQQTPGQGLQFLFEYFSETQRNKGNFPGRFSGRQFSNSRSEMNVSTLELGDSALYLCASSLVAGGNEQFFGPGTRLTVL.

This clonotype has ten or more counts. The rearrangement uses TRBV20-1 and TRBJ2-7; D unresolved. The germline V and J ends were trimmed by 0 bases and 0 bases, with 9 bases remaining between them. CDR1 is DFQATT and CDR2 is SNEGSKA in the germline V gene (reference sequence). The CDR3 totals 14 residues. The CDR3 region is CSARDYGDSYEQYF. The DNA of the CDR3 is TGCAGTGCTAGAGATTACGGCGACTCCTACGAGCAGTACTTC.